The T cell receptor beta chain under discussion was sequenced for a study of T-cell memory formation after mild COVID-19. At the level of the study: TCR clusters showed largely donor specificity.

Study-wide findings and caveats: Day 15 to 85 contracting clones showed balanced CD4/CD8; day 15 to 37 expanders favored CD4+.

The germline V gene encodes CDR1 KGHSH and CDR2 LQKENI. CDR3 length equals 15 residues. Germline trimming cut 6 bases from V and 7 bases from J; bases unmatched to any gene: 13. TCRdb ran MiXCR on the 5' RACE reads and lists one entry per CDR3 protein. This sample has fewer than 450,000 distinct CDR3 sequences, with more than 20% found just once. Concerning this clonotype itself: Its matching antigen is unknown.

This rearrangement joins TRBV18 to TRBJ2-7, with 9 positions matching TRBD2. The source material was PBMCs or a T cell subset sorted from them (not recorded which). The origin of this receptor is an adult woman who had mild COVID-19 (a few samples of this study predate the infection). Cell type and time point are not known. CDR3 DNA sequence: TGTGCCAGCTCTGGCCTCGCTAGCGGGAATGGGGAGCAGTACTTC. It is translated as CASSGLASGNGEQYF.